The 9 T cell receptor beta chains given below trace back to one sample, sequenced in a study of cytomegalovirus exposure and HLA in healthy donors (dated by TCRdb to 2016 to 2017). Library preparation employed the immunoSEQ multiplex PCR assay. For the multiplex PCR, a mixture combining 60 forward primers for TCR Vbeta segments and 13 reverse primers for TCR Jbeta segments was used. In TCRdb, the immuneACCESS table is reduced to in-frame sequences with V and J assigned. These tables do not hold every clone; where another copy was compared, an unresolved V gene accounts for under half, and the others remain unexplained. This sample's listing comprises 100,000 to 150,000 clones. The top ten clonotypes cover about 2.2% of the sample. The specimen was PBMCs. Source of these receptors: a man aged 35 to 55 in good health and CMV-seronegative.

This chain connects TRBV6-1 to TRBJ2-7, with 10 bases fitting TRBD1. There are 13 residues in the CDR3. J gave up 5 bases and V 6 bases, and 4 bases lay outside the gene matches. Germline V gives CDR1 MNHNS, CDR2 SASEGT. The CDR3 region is CASRGTGADEQYF. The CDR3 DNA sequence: TGTGCCAGCAGGGGGACAGGGGCAGACGAGCAGTACTTC.

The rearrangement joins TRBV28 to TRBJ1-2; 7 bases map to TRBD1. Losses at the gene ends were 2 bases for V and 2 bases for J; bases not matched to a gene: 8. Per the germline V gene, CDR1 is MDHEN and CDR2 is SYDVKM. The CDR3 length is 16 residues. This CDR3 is CASSLRTGQGNYGYTF. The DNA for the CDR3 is TGTGCCAGCAGTTTAAGGACAGGCCAAGGGAACTATGGCTACACCTTC.

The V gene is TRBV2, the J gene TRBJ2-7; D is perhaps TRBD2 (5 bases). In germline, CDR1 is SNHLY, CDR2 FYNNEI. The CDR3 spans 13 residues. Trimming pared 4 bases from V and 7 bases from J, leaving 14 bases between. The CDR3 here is CASSVILPGEQYF. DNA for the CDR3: TGTGCCAGCAGTGTCATACTACCGGGGGAGCAGTACTTC.

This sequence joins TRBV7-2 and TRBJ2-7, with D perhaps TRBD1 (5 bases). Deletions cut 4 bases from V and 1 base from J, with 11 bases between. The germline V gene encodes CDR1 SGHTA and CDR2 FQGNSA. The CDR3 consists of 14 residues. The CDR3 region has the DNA TGTGCCAGCAGCTCATACAGGCAGTCCTACGAGCAGTACTTC. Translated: CASSSYRQSYEQYF.

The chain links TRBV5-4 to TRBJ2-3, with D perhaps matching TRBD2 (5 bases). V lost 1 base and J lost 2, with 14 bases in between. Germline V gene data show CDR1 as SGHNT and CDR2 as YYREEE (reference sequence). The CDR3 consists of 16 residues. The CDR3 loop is CASSLTRGLFTDTQYF. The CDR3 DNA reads TGTGCCAGCAGCTTGACTAGAGGACTCTTCACAGATACGCAGTATTTT. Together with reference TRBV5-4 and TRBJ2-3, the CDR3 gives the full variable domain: ETGVTQSPTHLIKTRGQQVTLRCSSQSGHNTVSWYQQALGQGPQFIFQYYREEENGRGNFPPRFSGLQFPNYSSELNVNALELDDSALYLCASSLTRGLFTDTQYFGPGTRLTVL.

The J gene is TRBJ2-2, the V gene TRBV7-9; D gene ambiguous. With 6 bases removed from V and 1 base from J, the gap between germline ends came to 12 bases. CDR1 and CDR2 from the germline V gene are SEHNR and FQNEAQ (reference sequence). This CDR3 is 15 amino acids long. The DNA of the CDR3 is TGTGCCAGCAGTTTGCCTTCAGGGAACACCGGGGAGCTGTTTTTT. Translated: CASSLPSGNTGELFF.

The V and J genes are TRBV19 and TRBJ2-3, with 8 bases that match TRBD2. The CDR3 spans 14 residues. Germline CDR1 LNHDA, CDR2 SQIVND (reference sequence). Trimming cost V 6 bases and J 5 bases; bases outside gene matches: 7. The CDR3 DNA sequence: TGTGCCAGTAGCCTCGCGGGAGGACGAGATACGCAGTATTTT. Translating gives CASSLAGGRDTQYF.

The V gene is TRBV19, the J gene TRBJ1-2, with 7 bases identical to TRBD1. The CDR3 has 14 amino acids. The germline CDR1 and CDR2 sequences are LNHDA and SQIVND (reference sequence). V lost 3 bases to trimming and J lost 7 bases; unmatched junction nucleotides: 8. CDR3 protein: CASSMGQRLSGYTF. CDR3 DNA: TGTGCCAGTAGTATGGGACAGCGCCTCTCTGGCTACACCTTC. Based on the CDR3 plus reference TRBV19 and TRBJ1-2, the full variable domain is DGGITQSPKYLFRKEGQNVTLSCEQNLNHDAMYWYRQDPGQGLRLIYYSQIVNDFQKGDIAEGYSVSREKKESFPLTVTSAQKNPTAFYLCASSMGQRLSGYTFGSGTRLTVV.

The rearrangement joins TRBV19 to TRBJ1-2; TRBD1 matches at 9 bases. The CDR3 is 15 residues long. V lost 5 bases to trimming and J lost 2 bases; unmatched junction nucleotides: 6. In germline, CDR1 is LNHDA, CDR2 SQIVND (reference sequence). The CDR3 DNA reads TGTGCCAGTAGTGCAGGGACAGGGCGAAACTATGGCTACACCTTC. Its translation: CASSAGTGRNYGYTF.